Listed below are T cell receptor beta chains from one sample, sequenced in a study of T cells expressing NK-cell markers. TCRdb re-called the 5' RACE reads and catalogs CDR3 proteins one per entry, DNA excluded. The repertoire table contains around 550,000 distinct CDR3 sequences. The material sequenced was blood T cells: a sorted CD56 or NKG2C T cell subset, CD4+ or CD8+ T cells, or bulk PBMC T cells (not recorded which). The receptor source for this set is a man aged 18 to 29 in good health. The CDR3 runs from the conserved cysteine through the conserved F or W.

>TRBV9|TRBJ2-1
CASSARQTSGNIYNEQFF
>TRBV7-2|TRBJ2-5
CASSTQGGREETQYF
>TRBV7-2|TRBJ1-3
CASSLEAPGNTIYF
>TRBV4-3|TRBJ2-5
CASSQTNFGIGETQYF
>TRBV6-5|TRBJ2-1
CASSYVAGLDNEQFF
>TRBV28|TRBJ2-1
CASSSASGSSYNEQFF
>TRBV20-1|TRBJ1-6
CSASLLSSYNSPLHF
>TRBV6-1|TRBJ2-6
CASREGTGANVLTF
>TRBV6-5|TRBJ2-3
CASRSRTARRTDTQYF
>TRBV20-1|TRBJ2-3
CSAGQVRTDTQYF
>TRBV4-3|TRBJ1-1
CASSLHVTSTEAFF
>TRBV6-1|TRBJ1-2
CASSEEATNYGYTF
>TRBV30|TRBJ2-7
CAWSVHAGSEQYF
>TRBV4-3|TRBJ1-5
CASSQAPPFGQPQHF
>TRBV12-3/TRBV12-4|TRBJ1-5
CASDTAPQPQHF
>TRBV5-6|TRBJ1-3
CASSQTFVRAGGGNTIYF
>TRBV29-1|TRBJ2-1
CSVEGAESSYNEQFF
>TRBV12-3/TRBV12-4|TRBJ1-1
CASTQEGGRTEAFF
>TRBV9|TRBJ2-3
CASSGRLAEPTDTQYF
>TRBV20-1|TRBJ2-6
CSARIRGGIGSGANVLTF
>TRBV6-5|TRBJ2-1
CASSYSAGHYNEQFF
>TRBV19|TRBJ2-5
CASSITQFQETQYF